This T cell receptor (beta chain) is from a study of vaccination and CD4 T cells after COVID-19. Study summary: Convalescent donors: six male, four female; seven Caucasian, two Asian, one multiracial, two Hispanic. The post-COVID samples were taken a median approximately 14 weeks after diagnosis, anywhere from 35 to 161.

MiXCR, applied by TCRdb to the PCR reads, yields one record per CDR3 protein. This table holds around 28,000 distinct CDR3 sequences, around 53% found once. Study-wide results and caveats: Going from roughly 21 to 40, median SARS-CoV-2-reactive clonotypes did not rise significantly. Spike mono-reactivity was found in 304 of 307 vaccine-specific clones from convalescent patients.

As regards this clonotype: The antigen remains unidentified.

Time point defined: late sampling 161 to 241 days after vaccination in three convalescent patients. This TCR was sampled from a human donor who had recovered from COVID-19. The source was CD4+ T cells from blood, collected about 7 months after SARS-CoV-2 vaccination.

The CDR3 DNA is TGTGCCAGCAGTGCACCCAGGCAGGGGGCGGGCATGAACACTGAAGCTTTCTTT. Amino acid sequence: CASSAPRQGAGMNTEAFF. This sequence joins TRBV2 and TRBJ1-1; TRBD1 matches 8 bases. Losses at the gene ends were 4 bases for V and 0 bases for J; bases not matched to a gene: 13. The CDR3 has 18 amino acids. The germline CDR1 and CDR2 sequences are SNHLY and FYNNEI.